This TCR beta chain appears in the sequencing data of a study of cytomegalovirus exposure and HLA in healthy donors. Overall study: The 100 to 150 validation repertoires matched the approximately 700 first-cohort repertoires in platform, a later analysis reported. Study outcomes and limitations: Many donors carried some public TCRs, although rarity characterized most TCR sequences. Specificity of three CMV-associated chains for CMV antigens was verified in vitro. For cytomegalovirus status, the classifier reportedly gave diagnoses with high specificity and sensitivity.

The CDR3 extends over 14 amino acids. The germline V gene encodes CDR1 SGHVS and CDR2 FNYEAQ. V lost 5 bases to trimming and J lost 7 bases; unmatched junction nucleotides: 9. Notes on this clone: Its antigen is currently unknown.

The assay was immunoSEQ multiplex PCR, and TCRdb's table has in-frame clones only and misses some. This sample has around 150,000 clones, with 88% found just once. The origin of this receptor is a man younger than 30 in good health and CMV-seronegative. Material: PBMCs. This rearrangement joins TRBV7-6 to TRBJ1-2; the match to TRBD1 covers 8 bases. CDR3 sequence reads: CASSPDRDYRGYTF. DNA for the CDR3: TGTGCCAGCAGCCCGGACAGGGATTACCGTGGCTACACCTTC.